This T cell receptor beta chain stems from a study of T cell responses to AZD1222 COVID-19 vaccine (dated by TCRdb to 2020 to 2023). Broadly, across the study: AZD1222 recipients given second doses at about 4 weeks or at about 12 weeks were pooled, since spike-specific TCR depth and breadth were not found to differ between the two schedules. TCR sequencing was performed for about 250 trial participants, of whom about 200 were given two doses of AZD1222 and about 25 were given two doses of MenACWY control vaccine. Trial participants were enrolled by age into subgroups of 18-55, 56-69 and 70-plus years, and around 150, 29 and 61 TCR-sequenced participants, respectively, were included in these subgroups.

What the study reported, not specific to this receptor: Only six or seven AZD1222 recipients were SARS-CoV-2 seropositive at baseline, limiting conclusions about previously exposed vaccinees. Vaccine-associated CD4 TCRs spanned the whole spike protein, with dominant responses in regions 160-218 and 743-854. After two AZD1222 doses, both the breadth and the depth of spike-specific TCRs were significantly higher than at day 0 and than in MenACWY recipients. In the small 56-69-year group, the increase in depth fell short of significance, most likely because of low power. Epitopes outside the regions mutated in the B.1.351 and B.1.1.7 variants were reportedly recognized by nearly half of the unique spike-specific TCRs. Participants were mostly white British and included more females than males, and it was suggested by the authors that clonal diversity may have been underestimated. Because no day 14 peak-response samples were available, the repertoires could be characterized only after the peak T cell response.

The sample's time point label, decoded: baseline before first vaccination. Vaccinee samples were obtained from the UK trials COV001 and COV002, which included a single-blind randomized controlled phase 2/3 trial of AZD1222 (ChAdOx1 nCoV-19) in healthy adults. Trial participant PBMC samples were collected at day 0 and day 28 after the second dose for TCRbeta chain sequencing. As regards this clone: No cognate antigen has been identified for it. One base away there is no much larger clone; base qualities are not given.

The CDR3 goes from the cysteine to the phenylalanine over 16 residues. Only CDR3 DNA remains: 48 bases, in frame from the first base. In the germline V gene, CDR1 corresponds to KGHSH and CDR2 to LQKENI. The germline ends are 17 bases apart after V is trimmed by 3 bases and J by 8 bases. The CDR3 regions of human TCRbeta chains were analyzed by immunosequencing. In the authors' own workflow: Repertoire TCRs were checked for matches against a reference library of SARS-CoV-2-specific TCRs that had been generated using the MIRA antigen-specificity platform. Breadth was defined as the fraction of unique TCRs that were SARS-CoV-2-associated, and depth was defined as the fraction of total T cells that were SARS-CoV-2-associated. Using the MIRA data, each spike-specific TCR was assigned both to the spike region to which the TCR was reactive and to a CD4 or CD8 class. Log10-transformed breadth and depth values were compared by one-way ANOVA with Sidak's multiple comparisons tests. TCRdb mirrors the immuneACCESS table, restricted to in-frame sequences. Some clones are absent from its copies; in checked studies, under half trace to an unresolved V gene, and the reason for the others is unknown. The D gene and trimming were derived from the DNA, and the V and J assignments and clone size from that table. This sample lists 120,000 or so clones; more than 70% were detected once. The ten top clones hold less than 6% of the sample.

The material was peripheral blood, obtained on day 0 of AZD1222 vaccination. The sequence is built from TRBV18 and TRBJ1-6; the D gene assignment is ambiguous. The sequence came from an adult in good health. The CDR3 amino acid sequence is: CASSPALGGMDSPLHF. At the DNA level, the sequence is TGTGCCAGCTCACCCGCCCTTGGAGGAATGGATTCACCCCTCCACTTT.